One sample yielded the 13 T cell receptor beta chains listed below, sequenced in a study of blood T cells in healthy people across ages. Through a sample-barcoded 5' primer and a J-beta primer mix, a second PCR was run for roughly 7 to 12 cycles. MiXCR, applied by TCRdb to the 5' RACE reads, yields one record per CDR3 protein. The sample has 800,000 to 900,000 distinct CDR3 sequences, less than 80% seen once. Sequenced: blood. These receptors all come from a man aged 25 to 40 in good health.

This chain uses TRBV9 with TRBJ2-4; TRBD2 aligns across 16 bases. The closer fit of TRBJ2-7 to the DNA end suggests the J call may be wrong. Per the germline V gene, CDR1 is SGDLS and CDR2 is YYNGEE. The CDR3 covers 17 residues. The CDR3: CASSTGTSGGALYEQYF. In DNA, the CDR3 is TGTGCCAGCAGCACTGGGACTAGCGGGGGGGCCTTGTACGAGCAGTACTTC.

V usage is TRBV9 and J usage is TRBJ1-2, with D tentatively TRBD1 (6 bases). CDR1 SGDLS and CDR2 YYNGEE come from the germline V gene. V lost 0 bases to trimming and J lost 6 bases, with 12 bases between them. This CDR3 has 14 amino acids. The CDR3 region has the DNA TGTGCCAGCAGCGTAGATCAGGGGATGGATGGCTACACCTTC. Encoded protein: CASSVDQGMDGYTF.

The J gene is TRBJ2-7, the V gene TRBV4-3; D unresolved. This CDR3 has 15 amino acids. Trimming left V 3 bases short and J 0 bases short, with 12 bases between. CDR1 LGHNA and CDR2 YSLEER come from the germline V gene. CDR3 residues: CASSQEHLTSYEQYF. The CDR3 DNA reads TGCGCCAGCAGCCAGGAACACCTAACCTCCTACGAGCAGTACTTC.

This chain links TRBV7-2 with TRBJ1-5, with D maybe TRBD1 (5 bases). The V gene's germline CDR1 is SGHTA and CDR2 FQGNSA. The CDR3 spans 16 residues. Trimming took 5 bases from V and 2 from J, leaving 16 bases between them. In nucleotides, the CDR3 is TGTGCCAGCAGCAGCAGGGAGTTTGCAGGCAATCAGCCCCAGCATTTT. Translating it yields CASSSREFAGNQPQHF. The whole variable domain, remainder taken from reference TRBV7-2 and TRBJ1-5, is GAGVSQSPSNKVTEKGKDVELRCDPISGHTALYWYRQSLGQGLEFLIYFQGNSAPDKSGLPSDRFSAERTGGSVSTLTIQRTQQEDSAVYLCASSSREFAGNQPQHFGDGTRLSIL.

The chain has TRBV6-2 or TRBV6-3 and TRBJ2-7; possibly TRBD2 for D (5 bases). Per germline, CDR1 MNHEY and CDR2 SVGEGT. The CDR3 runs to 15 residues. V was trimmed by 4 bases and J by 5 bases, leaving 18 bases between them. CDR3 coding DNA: TGTGCCAGCAGTTTTCCCAGGTTCGACGGGGACGAGCAGTACTTC. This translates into CASSFPRFDGDEQYF.

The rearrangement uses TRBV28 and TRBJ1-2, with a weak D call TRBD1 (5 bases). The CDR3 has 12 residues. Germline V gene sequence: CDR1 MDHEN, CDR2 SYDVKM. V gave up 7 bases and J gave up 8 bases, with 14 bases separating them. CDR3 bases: TGTGCCAGCACCCGGGACCGGCTAGGCTACACCTTC. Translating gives CASTRDRLGYTF.

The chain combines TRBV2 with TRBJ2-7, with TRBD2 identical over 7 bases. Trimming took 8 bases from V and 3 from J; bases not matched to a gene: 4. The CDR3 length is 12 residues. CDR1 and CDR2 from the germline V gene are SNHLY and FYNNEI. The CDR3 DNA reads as TGTGCCAGCGACGGGGGGATCTACGAGCAGTACTTC. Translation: CASDGGIYEQYF.

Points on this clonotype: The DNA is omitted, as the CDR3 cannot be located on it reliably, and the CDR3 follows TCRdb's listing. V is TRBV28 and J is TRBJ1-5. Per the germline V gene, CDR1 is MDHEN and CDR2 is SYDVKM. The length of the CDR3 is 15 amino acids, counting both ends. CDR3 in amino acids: CASSLPLWHNQPQHF.

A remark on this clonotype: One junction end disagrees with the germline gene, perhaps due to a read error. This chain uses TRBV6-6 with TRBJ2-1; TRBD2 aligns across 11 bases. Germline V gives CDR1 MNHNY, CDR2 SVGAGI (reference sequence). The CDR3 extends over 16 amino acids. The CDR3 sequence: CASSPGRSGGADEQFF. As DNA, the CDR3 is TGTGCCAGCAGCCCGGGGCGTAGCGGGGGGGCCGATGAGCAGTTCTTT.

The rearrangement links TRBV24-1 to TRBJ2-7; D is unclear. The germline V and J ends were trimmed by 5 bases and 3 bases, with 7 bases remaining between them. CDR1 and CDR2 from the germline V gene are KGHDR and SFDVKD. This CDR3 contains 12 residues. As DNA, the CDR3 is TGTGCCACCAGTGCCAACGGCTACGAGCAGTACTTC. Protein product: CATSANGYEQYF.

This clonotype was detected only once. The chain's CDR3 is CSARDAGTSTDTQYF. CDR3 nucleotide sequence: TGCAGTGCTAGAGATGCAGGGACTAGCACAGATACGCAGTATTTT. The V gene is TRBV20-1, the J gene TRBJ2-3; D possibly corresponds to TRBD2 (6 bases). The V gene's germline CDR1 is DFQATT and CDR2 SNEGSKA (reference sequence). This CDR3 spans 15 amino acids. V was pared by 0 bases and J by 0 bases, with 10 bases between.

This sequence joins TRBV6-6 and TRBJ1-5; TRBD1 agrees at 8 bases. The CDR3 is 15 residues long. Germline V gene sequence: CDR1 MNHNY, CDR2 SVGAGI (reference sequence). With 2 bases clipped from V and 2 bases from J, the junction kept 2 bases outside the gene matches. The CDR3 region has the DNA TGTGCCAGCAGTTACGCGGGACAGGGCAATCAGCCCCAGCATTTT. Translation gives CASSYAGQGNQPQHF.

The CDR3 DNA is TGCGCCAGCAGCCCGGGACAGCCTGATCAGCCCCAGCATTTT. It is translated as CASSPGQPDQPQHF. The genes are TRBV5-1 and TRBJ1-5; TRBD1 agrees at 7 bases. Trimming took 4 bases from V and 5 from J; bases not matched to a gene: 6. Germline CDR1 SGHRS, CDR2 YFSETQ. The CDR3 extends over 14 amino acids.